The 8 T cell receptor beta chains reported below all come from one sample, sequenced in a study (dated by TCRdb to about 2015). CD4+CD25+CD127-/low cells were isolated as Tregs. Libraries were prepared through multiplex PCR. The reads were generated on an Ion Torrent PGM. In the roughly 24-patient analysis, TRBV12-4/TRBJ1-2 clonotypes were amplified using adaptor-ligated barcode primers. TCRdb passed the public sequencing reads through fastp at Q25 and MiXCR, retaining productive beta sequences. Records with the same CDR3 protein are collapsed into one entry carrying the most frequent genes and DNA. The sample records roughly 530 distinct CDR3 sequences, 6.2% of which are singletons. Nearly 90% of the sample rests with the top ten. Sequencing input: tumor-infiltrating Tregs sorted from the breast tumor. The receptors stem from a female donor with breast cancer.

By its share, this clonotype is large. V is TRBV12-3 or TRBV12-4 and J is TRBJ1-2; 7 bases map to TRBD1. The CDR3 covers 15 residues. Unmatched junction bases numbered 7, after V lost 2 bases and J lost 4 bases. The CDR3 spells CASSLWRDRVYGYTF. CDR3 DNA: TGTGCCAGCAGTTTATGGCGAGACAGGGTCTATGGCTACACCTTC.

This clonotype is large within its sample. The chain carries TRBV12-3 or TRBV12-4 and TRBJ1-2, with 9 bases identical to TRBD1. V lost 5 bases and J lost 6; bases outside the gene matches: 4. CDR3 length: 13 residues. The CDR3 sequence: CASSARTGDGYTF. The CDR3 DNA reads as TGTGCCAGCAGTGCTCGGACAGGGGATGGCTACACCTTC.

The chain links TRBV12-3 or TRBV12-4 to TRBJ1-2; no firm D call. This CDR3 region has 13 residues. The germline V and J ends were trimmed by 4 bases and 8 bases, with 14 bases remaining between them. The DNA of the CDR3 is TGTGCCAGCAGTTACCGATTGTTTTCGGGCTACACCTTC. As protein: CASSYRLFSGYTF.

This chain uses TRBV12-3 or TRBV12-4 with TRBJ1-2; D gene unclear. Trimming shortened V by 0 bases and J by 2 bases, and 7 bases separated the two germline ends. There are 14 residues in the CDR3. This CDR3 reads CASSLAQPNYGYTF. The CDR3 DNA follows: TGTGCCAGCAGTTTAGCTCAGCCGAACTATGGCTACACCTTC.

Within the sample, this clonotype is medium-sized. This rearrangement joins TRBV12-3 or TRBV12-4 to TRBJ1-2; no clear D gene. Trimming stripped 4 bases from V and 4 bases from J, with 4 bases between. The CDR3 runs to 11 residues. Here the CDR3 reads CASSSGYGYTF. CDR3 DNA sequence: TGTGCCAGCAGTTCCGGCTATGGCTACACCTTC.

This clonotype was seen repeatedly, ten times or more. This chain uses TRBV12-3 or TRBV12-4 with TRBJ1-2, with D perhaps TRBD1 (5 bases). V lost 5 bases and J 7 bases, leaving 11 bases between the germline ends. This CDR3 spans 12 amino acids. The CDR3 protein is CASSLPGSGYTF. CDR3 sequence (DNA): TGTGCCAGCAGTCTCCCAGGGTCTGGCTACACCTTC.

This clonotype is labeled medium-sized. The chain joins TRBV12-3 or TRBV12-4 to TRBJ1-2, with D possibly TRBD1 on 5 matching bases. V was clipped by 1 base and J by 4 bases, with 7 bases between them. The CDR3 consists of 13 residues. The DNA of the CDR3 is TGTGCCAGCAGTTTAGGGACACTCTATGGCTACACCTTC. The encoded protein is CASSLGTLYGYTF.

This clonotype is labeled medium-sized (0.01 to 0.1%). This chain links TRBV12-3 or TRBV12-4 with TRBJ1-2; TRBD1 agrees at 7 bases. J gave up 3 bases and V 5 bases, and 12 bases lay outside the gene matches. This CDR3 is built from 16 residues. CDR3: CASSQRQGPGYYGYTF. CDR3 DNA: TGTGCCAGCAGTCAACGACAGGGTCCGGGATACTATGGCTACACCTTC.